These 6 T cell receptor beta chains were sequenced from one sample in a study of cytotoxic CD8 clonotypes in ibrutinib-treated CLL. Only in-frame clones appear in the TCRdb table, and some are missing; sequencing was by immunoSEQ multiplex PCR. The sample has fewer than 400,000 clones, 67% seen once; the top ten hold around 6.3%. The sample here was PBMCs, taken after 36 months of ibrutinib treatment. The origin of the receptors is a human donor with chronic lymphocytic leukemia.

The rearrangement uses TRBV18 and TRBJ2-7; D gene unclear. The V end lost 3 bases, the J end lost 0 bases, and 21 bases lay between the germline ends. The CDR3 sequence is 18 residues long. The germline gives CDR1 KGHSH, CDR2 LQKENI. The CDR3 DNA reads TGTGCCAGCTCACCTCACCCCCCGGCCAGCCGCGGCTCCTACGAGCAGTACTTC. Its protein product is CASSPHPPASRGSYEQYF.

V is TRBV7-9 and J is TRBJ1-2; D is unresolved. V dropped 5 bases and J dropped 6 bases, with 16 bases sitting between them. Germline CDR1 and CDR2: SEHNR and FQNEAQ (reference sequence). The CDR3 extends over 14 amino acids. The CDR3 bases are TGTGCCAGCAGCACACAACACGGGCAGAATGGCTACACCTTC. Encoded protein: CASSTQHGQNGYTF.

V and J are TRBV19 and TRBJ2-7; maybe TRBD1 (6 bases). Between the trimmed V and J ends, which lost 6 bases and 3 bases, there was a span of 18 bases. Germline CDR1 and CDR2: LNHDA and SQIVND (reference sequence). The CDR3 extends over 15 amino acids. The CDR3 nucleotides read TGTGCCAGTAGCCCTTACCCTGGACAGCACTACGAGCAGTACTTC. Translated: CASSPYPGQHYEQYF.

Turning to this clone: Other nucleotide sequences from this sample produce the same CDR3. V is TRBV6-1 and J is TRBJ2-5, with D hard to call. The V end lost 1 base, the J end lost 7 bases, and 4 bases lay between the germline ends. The CDR3 contains 11 residues. From germline, CDR1 is MNHNS and CDR2 SASEGT. The CDR3 protein is CASSEGGTQYF. Written as DNA, the CDR3 is TGTGCCAGCAGTGAAGGTGGGACCCAGTACTTC.

This chain uses TRBV7-6 with TRBJ2-3; 9 nucleotides align to TRBD2. J lost 5 bases, V lost 2 bases, and 8 bases had no gene match. The CDR3 is made up of 16 amino acids. Per the germline V gene, CDR1 is SGHVS and CDR2 is FNYEAQ. The CDR3: CASSLLAGGPVDTQYF. CDR3 DNA: TGTGCCAGCAGCTTATTGGCGGGAGGGCCGGTAGATACGCAGTATTTT.

The chain combines TRBV7-9 with TRBJ1-5, with 8 bases fitting TRBD1. Germline CDR1 SEHNR, CDR2 FQNEAQ (reference sequence). Losses at the gene ends were 5 bases for V and 6 bases for J; bases not matched to a gene: 15. This CDR3 region has 17 residues. CDR3 in DNA: TGTGCCAGCAGCCAGAGCGGGACAGGTTTGGCCATTCAGCCCCAGCATTTT. Translating it yields CASSQSGTGLAIQPQHF. Filled out from reference TRBV7-9 and TRBJ1-5, the complete variable domain reads DTGVSQNPRHKITKRGQNVTFRCDPISEHNRLYWYRQTLGQGPEFLTYFQNEAQLEKSRLLSDRFSAERPKGSFSTLEIQRTEQGDSAMYLCASSQSGTGLAIQPQHFGDGTRLSIL.